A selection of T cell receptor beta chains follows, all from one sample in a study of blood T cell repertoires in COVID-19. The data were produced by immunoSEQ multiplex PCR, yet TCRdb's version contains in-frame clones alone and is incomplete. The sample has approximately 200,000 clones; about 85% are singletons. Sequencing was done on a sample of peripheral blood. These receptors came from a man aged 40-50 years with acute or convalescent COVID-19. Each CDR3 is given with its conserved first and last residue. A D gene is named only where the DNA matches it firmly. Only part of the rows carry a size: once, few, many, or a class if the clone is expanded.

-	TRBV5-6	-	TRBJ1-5	TGTGCCAGCAGCTTACAGAAGAGCAATCAGCCCCAGCATTTT	CASSLQKSNQPQHF
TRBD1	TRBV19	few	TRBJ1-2	TGTGCCAGTAGTATAGATCTCTGGGACAGGGAAGTGAATGGCTACACCTTC	CASSIDLWDREVNGYTF
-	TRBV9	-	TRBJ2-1	TGTGCCAGCAGCGTACTCTATTCAGGGAACGAGCAGTTCTTC	CASSVLYSGNEQFF
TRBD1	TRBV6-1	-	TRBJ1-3	TGTGCCAGCAGTCCCTCGACAGGGTGGAACACCATATATTTT	CASSPSTGWNTIYF
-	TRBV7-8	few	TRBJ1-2	TGTGCCAGCAGCCCGACGGGGTCGGCATCAACCCTTACTGGCTACACCTTC	CASSPTGSASTLTGYTF
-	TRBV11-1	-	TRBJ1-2	TGTGCCAGCAGCTTGGGCAGGGGAAACTATGGCTACACCTTC	CASSLGRGNYGYTF
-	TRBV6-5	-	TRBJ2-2	TGTGCCAGCAGTTACTCTCCCGTCACCGGGGAGCTGTTTTTT	CASSYSPVTGELFF
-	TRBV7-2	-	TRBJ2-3	TGTGCCAGCAGCTTCGGTCGGGGTGGCGCAGATACGCAGTATTTT	CASSFGRGGADTQYF
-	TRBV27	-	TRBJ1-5	TGTGCCAGCAGTTTAATCGGTATGACCTCCGGGGGCAATCAGCCCCAGCATTTT	CASSLIGMTSGGNQPQHF
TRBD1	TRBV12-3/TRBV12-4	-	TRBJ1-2	TGTGCCAGCAGTTTTGAGGACAGGGTCGGCTACACCTTC	CASSFEDRVGYTF
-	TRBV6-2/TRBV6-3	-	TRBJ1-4	TGTGCCAGCAGTTATGTGAAGGGGACAACTAATGAAAAACTGTTTTTT	CASSYVKGTTNEKLFF
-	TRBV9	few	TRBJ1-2	TGTGCCAGCAGCCTACCTAACTATGGCTACACCTTC	CASSLPNYGYTF
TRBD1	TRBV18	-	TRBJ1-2	TGTGCCAGCTCACCACCTGACAGGGTGGGCTACACCTTC	CASSPPDRVGYTF
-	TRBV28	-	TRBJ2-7	TGTGCCAGCAGTAGACAGATTACCTACGAGCAGTACTTC	CASSRQITYEQYF
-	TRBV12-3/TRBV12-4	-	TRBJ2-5	TGTGCCAGCAGCACCCCTCGGGAGACCCAGTACTTC	CASSTPRETQYF
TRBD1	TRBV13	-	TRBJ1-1	TGTGCCAGCAGCTTAAGACAGGGGAGTGGAACTGAAGCTTTCTTT	CASSLRQGSGTEAFF
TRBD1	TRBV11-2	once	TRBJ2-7	TGTGCCAGCAGCTCGACAGGGACCTACGAGCAGTACTTC	CASSSTGTYEQYF
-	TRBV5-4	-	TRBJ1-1	TGTGCCAGCAGCACCCTGGGGACAGAAGCTTTCTTT	CASSTLGTEAFF
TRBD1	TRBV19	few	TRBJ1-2	TGTGCCTCCGGGACAGGAGCTTCTAACTATGGCTACACCTTC	CASGTGASNYGYTF
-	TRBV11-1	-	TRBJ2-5	TGTGCCAGCAGCTTAGGGGGCGAAACCAGAGAGACCCAGTACTTC	CASSLGGETRETQYF
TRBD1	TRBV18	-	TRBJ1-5	TGTGCCAGCTCACCCACGGGACAGGGCTATCAGAGCAATCAGCCCCAGCATTTT	CASSPTGQGYQSNQPQHF
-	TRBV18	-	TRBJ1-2	TGTGCCAGCTCACCACTCCGGTTGGGGCATGGCTACACCTTC	CASSPLRLGHGYTF
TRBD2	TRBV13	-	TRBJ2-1	TGTGCCAGCAGCCAAGCCGGGACTAGCGGGGGGGCTGTTGAGCAGTTCTTC	CASSQAGTSGGAVEQFF
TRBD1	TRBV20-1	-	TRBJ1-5	TGCAGTGCTAGTTCAGGGGGCAAGTGGCAGCCCCAGCATTTT	CSASSGGKWQPQHF
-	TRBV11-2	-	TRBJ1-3	TGTGCCACGACGATTGGGGCCGGAAACACCATATATTTT	CATTIGAGNTIYF
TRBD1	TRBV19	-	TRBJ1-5	TGTGCCAGTAGTACTTGGACAGGGGGTCGTAATCAGCCCCAGCATTTT	CASSTWTGGRNQPQHF
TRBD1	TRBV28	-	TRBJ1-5	TGTGCCAGCAGTCTGGGACAGGTGCCCCAGCATTTT	CASSLGQVPQHF
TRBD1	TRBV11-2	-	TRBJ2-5	TGTGCCAGCAGCTGGACAGGACAAGAGACCCAGTACTTC	CASSWTGQETQYF
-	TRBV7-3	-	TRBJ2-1	TGTGCCAGCAGCTCAAGGACAGACAATGAGCAGTTCTTC	CASSSRTDNEQFF
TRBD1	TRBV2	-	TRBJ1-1	TGTGCCAGCAGTGTCTACAGGGGGCAAGTTGAAGCTTTCTTT	CASSVYRGQVEAFF
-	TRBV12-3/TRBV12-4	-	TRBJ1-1	TGTGCCAGCAGATACTCGCTTCAACCAGGAGCTTTCTTT	CASRYSLQPGAFF
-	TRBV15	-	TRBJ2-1	TGTGCCACCAGCGGACTCCCCTACAATGAGCAGTTCTTC	CATSGLPYNEQFF
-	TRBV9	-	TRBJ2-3	TGTGCCAGCAGCGACAGTGTTGCAGATACGCAGTATTTT	CASSDSVADTQYF
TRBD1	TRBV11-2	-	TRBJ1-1	TGTGCCAGCAGCTATATTCCGGGACAGGGGTACACTGAAGCTTTCTTT	CASSYIPGQGYTEAFF
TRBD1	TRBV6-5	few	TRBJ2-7	TGTGCATGCAGGCCACAGGGGGCCCACGAGCAGTACTTC	CACRPQGAHEQYF
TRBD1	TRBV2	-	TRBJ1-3	TGTGCCAGCACGAGGACAGGGGCTGGAAACACCATATATTTT	CASTRTGAGNTIYF
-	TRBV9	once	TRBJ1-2	TGTGCCAGCAGCGTAGACAACTTGGGCGGCTACACCTTC	CASSVDNLGGYTF
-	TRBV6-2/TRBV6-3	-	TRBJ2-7	TGTGCCAGCAGCTCTACCACCCCTCCCTACGAGCAGTACTTC	CASSSTTPPYEQYF
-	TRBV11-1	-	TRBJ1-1	TGTGCCAGCAGCCAGGTTCGAAGGGAGACTGAAGCTTTCTTT	CASSQVRRETEAFF
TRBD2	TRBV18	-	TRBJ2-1	TGTGCCAGCTCACCACGGCTAGCGGGGCACAATGAGCAGTTCTTC	CASSPRLAGHNEQFF
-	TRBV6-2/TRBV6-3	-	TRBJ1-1	TGTGCCAGCAGTTACCGGTTGAACACTGAAGCTTTCTTT	CASSYRLNTEAFF
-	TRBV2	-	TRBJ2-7	TGTGCCAGCAGAGACCGGGACACCTTTTGGGGCGAGCAGTACTTC	CASRDRDTFWGEQYF
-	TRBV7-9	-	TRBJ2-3	TGTGCCAGCAGCTTGCAGGGGATAGATACGCAGTATTTT	CASSLQGIDTQYF
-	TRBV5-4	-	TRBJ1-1	TGTGCCAGCAGCAAGGACAGCGTGAACACTGAAGCTTTCTTT	CASSKDSVNTEAFF
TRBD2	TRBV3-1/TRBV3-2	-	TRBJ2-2	TGTGCCAGCAGTAGGTTAGCGGGGGACACCGGGGAGCTGTTTTTT	CASSRLAGDTGELFF
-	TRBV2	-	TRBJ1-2	TGTGCCAGCAGACACAGCGGGCCCAACTATGGCTACACCTTC	CASRHSGPNYGYTF